This TCR beta chain was captured by sequencing in a study of read filtering for tumor transcriptome and immune sequencing. Across the study: Mean patient age was 65.9 years, range roughly 40 to 80; 16 to 20 male, 11 to 15 female. IR-seq gave about 3.5 to 10.27 million TCR reads per sample; RNA-seq gave roughly 75 to 1,300.

Many counts were recorded for this clonotype. Its antigen is unidentified. From roughly 390 ng of RNA, a library with molecular barcoded alpha/delta and beta/gamma adaptors was made. TCRdb analysed the reads with MiXCR anew, one entry per CDR3 protein. The sample includes 49,000 or so distinct CDR3 sequences, 9.5% to 15% of them seen just once. V shed 1 base and J shed 4 bases, with 14 bases lying between them. The V gene's germline CDR1 is KGHSH and CDR2 LQKENI. The CDR3 contains 16 residues. Broader study findings: Single-read clonotypes: about 81.9% of IR-seq clonotypes (roughly 3.5% of reads), roughly 73% of RNA-seq clonotypes (44.6% of reads).

The chain carries TRBV18 and TRBJ1-3; the D gene is possibly TRBD1 (5 bases). The material sequenced was a population of CD138-negative cells sorted from bone marrow. The source of this sequence is a donor at least 40 years old with multiple myeloma. The chain's CDR3 is CASSPQQGITGNTIYF. CDR3 bases: TGTGCCAGCTCACCACAGCAGGGAATAACGGGAAACACCATATATTTT.